Following are 25 T cell receptor beta chains from one sample sequenced in a study of blood T cell repertoires in COVID-19. The data were produced by immunoSEQ multiplex PCR, yet TCRdb's version contains in-frame clones alone and is incomplete. Of about 500,000 clones listed, approximately 90% are singletons. Sequencing was performed on PBMCs or T cells enriched from blood (not recorded which). These receptors were taken from a woman younger than 35 who had recovered from COVID-19.

The chain is built from TRBV27 and TRBJ1-2, with a possible D match to TRBD1 (5 bases). V lost 6 bases, J lost 5 bases, and 16 bases lay in between. Looked up from germline, CDR1 is MNHEY and CDR2 is SMNVEV (reference sequence). The CDR3 extends over 14 amino acids. The CDR3 sequence: CASSPTDKIYGYTF. As DNA, the CDR3 is TGTGCCAGCAGCCCCACGGACAAGATATATGGCTACACCTTC.

The chain recombines TRBV30 with TRBJ1-1; 7 bases are a match to TRBD1. V lost 1 base, J lost 6 bases, and 8 bases stayed unmatched. The CDR3 consists of 14 residues. The germline gives CDR1 GTSNPN, CDR2 SVGIG (reference sequence). The CDR3 coding sequence is TGTGCCTGGAGTGCTGACAGGGCGAAGTCTGAAGCTTTCTTT. Translation gives CAWSADRAKSEAFF.

The chain carries TRBV9 and TRBJ2-5; TRBD1 aligns across 7 bases. Germline V gene lookup returns CDR1 SGDLS and CDR2 YYNGEE. Trimming at V came to 3 bases and at J to 5 bases, leaving 7 bases not matched to a gene. This CDR3 is 14 amino acids long. As DNA, the CDR3 is TGTGCCAGCAGCGCAGGGGACAGTAGTGAGACCCAGTACTTC. Translating it yields CASSAGDSSETQYF. The full variable domain, in which reference TRBV9 and TRBJ2-5 provide the parts outside the CDR3, is DSGVTQTPKHLITATGQRVTLRCSPRSGDLSVYWYQQSLDQGLQFLIQYYNGEERAKGNILERFSAQQFPDLHSELNLSSLELGDSALYFCASSAGDSSETQYFGPGTRLLVL.

The chain combines TRBV4-2 with TRBJ1-4; a possible D gene is TRBD1 (5 bases). Germline CDR1 and CDR2: LGHNA and YNFKEQ. The CDR3 sequence is 15 residues long. V was pared by 0 bases and J by 6 bases, with 11 bases between. CDR3 nucleotide sequence: TGTGCCAGCAGCCAAGAGCGATGGGGCGATGAAAAACTGTTTTTT. Translation: CASSQERWGDEKLFF.

The chain combines TRBV7-8 with TRBJ2-1; TRBD1 matches 9 bases. V shed 5 bases and J 6 bases; nucleotides not matched to a gene: 11. This CDR3 contains 16 residues. Looked up from germline, CDR1 is SGHVS and CDR2 is FQNEAQ. The CDR3 is CASSLYRDRESNEQFF. Here the CDR3 DNA reads TGTGCCAGCAGCCTATACCGGGACAGGGAGAGCAATGAGCAGTTCTTC.

The CDR3 here is CASSQSMSYYTF. CDR3 bases: TGTGCCAGCAGCCAAAGTATGTCCTACTACACCTTC. This sequence joins TRBV3-1 (or the pseudogene TRBV3-2) and TRBJ1-2; no definite D call. V was trimmed by 2 bases and J by 10 bases, leaving 11 bases between them. The CDR3 extends over 12 amino acids. Germline V lookup: CDR1 LGHDT, CDR2 YNNKEL (reference sequence).

The chain recombines TRBV5-1 with TRBJ1-1, with D tentatively TRBD1 (5 bases). This CDR3 contains 13 residues. The germline CDR1 and CDR2 sequences are SGHRS and YFSETQ. V lost 4 bases and J 6 bases, leaving 13 bases between the germline ends. The CDR3 bases are TGCGCCAGCAGCCCGACGACAGACGCTGAAGCTTTCTTT. As protein: CASSPTTDAEAFF.

This chain links TRBV4-1 with TRBJ2-1; TRBD1 might be the D (6 bases). Between the trimmed V and J ends, which lost 4 bases and 0 bases, there was a span of 7 bases. CDR1 is MGHRA, CDR2 YSYEKL, per germline. CDR3 size: 14 residues. CDR3 DNA: TGCGCCAGCAGCCGGGGGCCCTCCTACAATGAGCAGTTCTTC. Protein: CASSRGPSYNEQFF.

The J gene is TRBJ1-6, the V gene TRBV6-5; D not resolved. Germline values: CDR1 MNHEY, CDR2 SVGAGI. V lost 8 bases and J 9 bases, leaving 14 bases between the germline ends. This CDR3 is built from 13 residues. DNA of the CDR3: TGTGCCAGCTCCTTCGAGGGAAGTTCACCCCTCCACTTT. Translation gives CASSFEGSSPLHF.

The chain has TRBV3-1 (or the pseudogene TRBV3-2) and TRBJ1-1; 7 bases align to TRBD1. Germline V gives CDR1 LGHDT, CDR2 YNNKEL (reference sequence). V lost 4 bases to trimming and J lost 1 base; unmatched junction nucleotides: 0. The CDR3 contains 13 residues. The CDR3 reads CASSRTGNTEAFF. The CDR3 DNA reads as TGTGCCAGCAGCCGGACAGGGAACACTGAAGCTTTCTTT.

The gene calls are TRBV2 and TRBJ2-7; weak D call: TRBD1 (6 bases). The V and J ends lost 5 bases and 5 bases respectively, with 16 bases between them. The CDR3 consists of 14 residues. Germline V gives CDR1 SNHLY, CDR2 FYNNEI. The CDR3 DNA sequence: TGTGCCAGCAGTTTGACAGGAACGACGAACGAGCAGTACTTC. This translates into CASSLTGTTNEQYF. Filled out from reference TRBV2 and TRBJ2-7, the complete variable domain reads EPEVTQTPSHQVTQMGQEVILRCVPISNHLYFYWYRQILGQKVEFLVSFYNNEISEKSEIFDDQFSVERPDGSNFTLKIRSTKLEDSAMYFCASSLTGTTNEQYFGPGTRLTVT.

The genes are TRBV5-8 and TRBJ1-3; no clear D gene. Germline V gene sequence: CDR1 SGHTS, CDR2 YDEGEE. CDR3 length equals 15 residues. V was pared by 4 bases and J by 0 bases, with 11 bases between. The CDR3 sequence is CASSVPGYSGNTIYF. CDR3 coding DNA: TGTGCCAGCAGCGTCCCCGGTTACTCTGGAAACACCATATATTTT.

CDR3: CSRDIQYF. For the CDR3, the DNA is TGCAGCCGGGACATTCAGTACTTC. The chain carries TRBV20-1 and TRBJ2-4; D gene uncertain. Germline loops: CDR1 DFQATT, CDR2 SNEGSKA (reference sequence). This CDR3 has 8 residues.

This clone was picked up one time. V is TRBV3-1 (or the pseudogene TRBV3-2) and J is TRBJ1-4; 8 nucleotides line up with TRBD1. Germline lookup yields CDR1 LGHDT and CDR2 YNNKEL (reference sequence). Trimming at V came to 0 bases and at J to 8 bases, leaving 5 bases not matched to a gene. This CDR3 contains 15 residues. The CDR3 bases are TGTGCCAGCAGCCAAGAAACAGGGGGACAGGAAAAACTGTTTTTT. Translated, it gives CASSQETGGQEKLFF.

The chain has TRBV12-3 or TRBV12-4 and TRBJ1-2, with 9 bases fitting TRBD1. Germline trimming cut 3 bases from V and 6 bases from J; bases unmatched to any gene: 2. The CDR3 covers 13 residues. Written as DNA, the CDR3 is TGTGCCAGCAGTTTTCGGACAGGGGATGGCTACACCTTC. Amino acid sequence: CASSFRTGDGYTF.

This clone has just one count. The rearrangement uses TRBV6-5 and TRBJ2-7; weak D call: TRBD1 (6 bases). Trimming took off 7 bases at V and 6 bases at J, with 22 bases between the two ends. CDR1 and CDR2 from the germline V gene are MNHEY and SVGAGI. The CDR3 runs 15 residues. The CDR3 DNA is TGTGCCAGCACCCCGAGCCCCGGGACAATGATCGAGCAGTACTTC. Translating it yields CASTPSPGTMIEQYF.

This chain joins TRBV6-2 or TRBV6-3 and TRBJ1-2; D is perhaps TRBD1 (6 bases). The V gene lost 5 bases and the J gene lost 8 bases, with 15 bases spanning the gap. CDR1 is MNHEY, CDR2 SVGEGT, per germline. The CDR3 sequence is 13 residues long. The CDR3 region is CASSPGQYRGYTF. The CDR3 coding sequence is TGTGCCAGCAGTCCGGGACAATATCGGGGCTACACCTTC.

The gene calls are TRBV15 and TRBJ1-2; perhaps TRBD1 as D (5 bases). This CDR3 contains 14 residues. Germline CDR1 LNHNV, CDR2 YYDKDF (reference sequence). The V gene lost 5 bases and the J gene lost 8 bases, with 18 bases spanning the gap. This CDR3 is CATSPGGRTGGYTF. In nucleotides, the CDR3 is TGTGCCACCAGCCCCGGGGGGAGGACGGGCGGCTACACCTTC.

CDR3 coding DNA: TGCGCCAGCAGCTTGGGACTAGCGGGGGGGCCCGTCTCAGATACGCAGTATTTT. This codes for CASSLGLAGGPVSDTQYF. The V and J genes are TRBV5-1 and TRBJ2-3, with 14 bases that match TRBD2. CDR1 and CDR2 (germline): SGHRS, YFSETQ. CDR3 size: 18 residues. Trimming at V came to 0 bases and at J to 4 bases, leaving 7 bases not matched to a gene.

The CDR3 region has the DNA TGTGCCAGCAGCTCCTCTGGGGGGGTGGATGGCTACACCTTC. Amino acids: CASSSSGGVDGYTF. V is TRBV9 and J is TRBJ1-2, with D maybe TRBD1 (5 bases). With 4 bases removed from V and 6 bases from J, the gap between germline ends came to 16 bases. The germline CDR1 and CDR2 sequences are SGDLS and YYNGEE. The CDR3 covers 14 residues.

The CDR3 reads CASSLGEWGYTF. In DNA form, the CDR3 reads TGTGCCAGCAGTTTAGGAGAGTGGGGCTACACCTTC. The rearrangement joins TRBV12-3 or TRBV12-4 to TRBJ1-2; unclear D gene. The CDR3 has 12 amino acids. The germline V and J ends were trimmed by 1 base and 8 bases, with 8 bases remaining between them.

The chain joins TRBV19 to TRBJ2-3; TRBD1 agrees at 7 bases. The CDR3 is 14 residues long. V trimming: 8 bases; J trimming: 2 bases; junction bases outside the gene matches: 7. Germline V gene lookup returns CDR1 LNHDA and CDR2 SQIVND (reference sequence). Here the CDR3 reads CASGATGLTDTQYF. The CDR3 nucleotides read TGTGCCAGTGGAGCGACAGGGCTCACAGATACGCAGTATTTT.

This sequence joins TRBV5-6 and TRBJ1-2, with D unresolved. Germline CDR1 and CDR2: SGHDT and YYEEEE. The CDR3 sequence is 18 residues long. Trimming left V 0 bases short and J 2 bases short, with 20 bases between. Here the CDR3 DNA reads TGTGCCAGCAGCTTGGCCCTCTATGAGGGCACGAAAAACTATGGCTACACCTTC. Encoded protein: CASSLALYEGTKNYGYTF.

The chain carries TRBV13 and TRBJ2-1, with TRBD1 matching over 8 bases. This CDR3 contains 15 residues. Germline V gives CDR1 PRHDT, CDR2 FYEKMQ (reference sequence). The V and J ends lost 4 bases and 6 bases, in that order; junction bases with no gene match: 8. CDR3 nucleotide sequence: TGTGCCAGCAGCTCCCTGACAGGGGCTTTCAATGAGCAGTTCTTC. It yields the protein CASSSLTGAFNEQFF.

The chain couples TRBV12-5 to TRBJ2-5, with 7 bases matching TRBD1. The CDR3 spans 15 residues. From germline, CDR1 is LGHNT and CDR2 FRNRAP. Trimming removed 1 base from V and 4 bases from J; junction bases left unmatched: 6. CDR3: CASGLGGQPAETQYF. The DNA of the CDR3 is TGTGCTAGTGGTTTGGGGGGACAGCCGGCAGAGACCCAGTACTTC. The full variable domain, rest sourced from reference TRBV12-5 and TRBJ2-5, is DARVTQTPRHKVTEMGQEVTMRCQPILGHNTVFWYRQTMMQGLELLAYFRNRAPLDDSGMPKDRFSAEMPDATLATLKIQPSEPRDSAVYFCASGLGGQPAETQYFGPGTRLLVL.